These 6 T cell receptor beta chains were all obtained from the same sample, sequenced in a study of type 1 regulatory T cells. These receptors are not linked to any known antigen. TCRdb re-called the reads through MiXCR, storing one row per CDR3 protein. The profile shows about 68,000 distinct CDR3 sequences, roughly 60% of them singletons. The source material was cultured T cells, either the whole culture or a sorted T cell fraction (not recorded which). The subset: Tr1-enriched cell product generated in vitro against host alloantigens. The receptors stem from a human donor in good health.

This clonotype was seen just once. J is TRBJ1-2 and V is TRBV5-6; D ambiguous. Deletions cut 3 bases from V and 4 bases from J, with 22 bases between. CDR3 length: 17 residues. The germline V gene encodes CDR1 SGHDT and CDR2 YYEEEE. CDR3 loop: CASSYNRDRLTGYGYTF. As DNA, the CDR3 is TGTGCCAGCAGCTATAATCGAGATCGGCTCACGGGCTATGGCTACACCTTC.

This clonotype turned up a few times. This CDR3 reads CSGRLAGGRNEQFF. CDR3 coding DNA: TGCAGCGGCCGCCTGGCGGGAGGTCGAAATGAGCAGTTCTTC. The chain combines TRBV29-1 with TRBJ2-1; TRBD2 aligns across 8 bases. V lost 7 bases to trimming and J lost 7 bases; unmatched junction nucleotides: 12. Germline V gene lookup returns CDR1 SQVTM and CDR2 ANQGSEA. The CDR3 runs to 14 residues.

V is TRBV25-1 and J is TRBJ1-1; perhaps TRBD1 as D (5 bases). V was cut by 5 bases and J by 6 bases, with 13 bases left in between. The germline V gene encodes CDR1 MGHDK and CDR2 SYGVNS. CDR3 size: 13 residues. The CDR3 nucleotides are TGTGCCAGCAGTCCCTCCAGGGTTTCTGAAGCTTTCTTT. The encoded protein is CASSPSRVSEAFF.

The DNA for the CDR3 is TGTGCCAGCAGCTTAGGCAGGACAGCGCAGTACTTC. This codes for CASSLGRTAQYF. The rearrangement uses TRBV7-2 and TRBJ2-7, with a possible D match to TRBD1 (6 bases). This CDR3 region has 12 residues. Germline CDR1 reads SGHTA; CDR2 reads FQGNSA. Trimming took off 1 base at V and 9 bases at J, with 10 bases between the two ends.

CDR3 in DNA: TGTGCCAGCAGCCGGACAGGTATGAACACTGAAGCTTTCTTT. Amino acids: CASSRTGMNTEAFF. This chain joins TRBV7-2 and TRBJ1-1, with 7 bases that match TRBD1. CDR1 is SGHTA and CDR2 is FQGNSA in the germline V gene. V gave up 5 bases and J gave up 0 bases; unmatched junction bases: 3. This CDR3 has 14 amino acids.

The genes are TRBV2 and TRBJ2-1, with TRBD2 matching over 10 bases. CDR1 SNHLY and CDR2 FYNNEI come from the germline V gene. This CDR3 spans 16 amino acids. The J segment lost 0 bases and the V segment lost 5 bases, leaving 4 bases of the junction unmatched. The CDR3 reads CASSPRTSGSYNEQFF. The CDR3 nucleotides are TGTGCCAGCAGTCCCCGGACTAGCGGCTCCTACAATGAGCAGTTCTTC.